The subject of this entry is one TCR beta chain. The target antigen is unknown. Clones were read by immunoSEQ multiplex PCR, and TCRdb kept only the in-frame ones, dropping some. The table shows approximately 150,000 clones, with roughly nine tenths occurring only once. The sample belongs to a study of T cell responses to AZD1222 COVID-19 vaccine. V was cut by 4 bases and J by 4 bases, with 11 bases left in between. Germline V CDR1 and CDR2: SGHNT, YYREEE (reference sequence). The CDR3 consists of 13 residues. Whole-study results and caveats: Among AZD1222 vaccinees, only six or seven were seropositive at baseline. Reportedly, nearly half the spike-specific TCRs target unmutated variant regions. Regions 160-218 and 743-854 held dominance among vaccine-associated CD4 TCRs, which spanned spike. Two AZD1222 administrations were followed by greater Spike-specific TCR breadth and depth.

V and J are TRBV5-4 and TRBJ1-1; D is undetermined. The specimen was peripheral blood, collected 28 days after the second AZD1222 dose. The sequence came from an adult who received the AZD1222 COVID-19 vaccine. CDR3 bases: TGTGCCAGCAGCGGAAAATGGGGCACTGAAGCTTTCTTT. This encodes CASSGKWGTEAFF.